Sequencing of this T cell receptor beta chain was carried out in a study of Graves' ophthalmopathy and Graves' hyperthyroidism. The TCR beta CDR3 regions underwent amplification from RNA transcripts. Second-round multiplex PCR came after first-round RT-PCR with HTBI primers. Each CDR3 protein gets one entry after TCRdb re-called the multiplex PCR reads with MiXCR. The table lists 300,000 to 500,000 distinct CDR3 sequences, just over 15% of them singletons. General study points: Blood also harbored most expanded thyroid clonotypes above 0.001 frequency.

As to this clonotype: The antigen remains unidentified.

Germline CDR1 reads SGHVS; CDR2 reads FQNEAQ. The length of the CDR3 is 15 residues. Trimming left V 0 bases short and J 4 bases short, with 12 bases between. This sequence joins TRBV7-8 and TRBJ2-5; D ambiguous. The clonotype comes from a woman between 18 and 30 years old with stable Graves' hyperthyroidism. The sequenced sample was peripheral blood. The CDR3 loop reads CASSLAAPVAETQYF. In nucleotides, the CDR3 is TGTGCCAGCAGCTTAGCAGCACCCGTGGCAGAGACCCAGTACTTC.